These T cell receptor beta chains were read from a single sample in a study of T cell clones after liver transplantation. Here immunoSEQ multiplex PCR was the method, and the copy in TCRdb shows in-frame clones only, minus some. The data contain more than 65,000 clones, under 95% of them seen just once; the ten biggest clones take up roughly 3%. The material was CD4+ T cells from blood, obtained before liver transplant. All receptors come from a human donor who received a liver transplant. CDR3s include the opening cysteine and the closing phenylalanine or tryptophan. The listing skips clone size in some rows; elsewhere it reads once, few, many or a size class.

TRBJ1-3 . TRBV7-9 CASSLGQGEGNTIYF
TRBJ2-7 . TRBV5-1 CASSPGRGNYEQYF
TRBJ2-5 once TRBV7-2 CASSLAVYETQYF
TRBJ2-7 . TRBV18 CASSPAGGGSYEQYF
TRBJ2-4 . TRBV7-2 CASSLVAGGGNIQYF
TRBJ2-3 once TRBV7-9 CASSPGQGTDTQYF
TRBJ1-1 . TRBV29-1 CSVYRGFDTEAFF
TRBJ2-1 . TRBV29-1 CSVRLAGKTEQFF
TRBJ2-5 . TRBV5-1 CASSRALATEETQYF
TRBJ2-7 . TRBV29-1 CSTIAGASYEQYF
TRBJ2-2 once TRBV5-1 CASREDLGGTGELFF
TRBJ1-1 . TRBV6-1 CASILTQGGTEAFF
TRBJ2-5 . TRBV27 CASSLILETQYF
TRBJ2-2 . TRBV18 CASSPSLQGLDGGELFF